These T cell receptor beta chains were read from a single sample in a study of T cell responses to AZD1222 COVID-19 vaccine. Data came from immunoSEQ multiplex PCR; TCRdb stores just in-frame clones and leaves some out. This table holds fewer than 130,000 clones, about 93% found once. This specimen was peripheral blood, taken on day 0 of AZD1222 vaccination. The receptors shown here come from an adult in good health. The CDR3 runs from the conserved cysteine through the conserved F or W. A D gene is named only where the DNA matches it firmly. Size is stated for part of the rows, as once, few or many counts, or as a class when the clone is expanded.

>TRBJ2-5|TRBD1|TRBV27|13|-
CASSLGQQETQYF
TGTGCCAGCAGCTTGGGACAGCAAGAGACCCAGTACTTC
>TRBJ1-2|-|TRBV14|14|-
CASSPRGEYYGYTF
TGTGCCAGCAGCCCCAGGGGAGAGTACTATGGCTACACCTTC
>TRBJ1-1|TRBD1|TRBV7-9|17|-
CASSVRDSGPGNTEAFF
TGTGCCAGCAGCGTTCGGGACAGCGGGCCAGGGAACACTGAAGCTTTCTTT
>TRBJ1-5|-|TRBV5-6|14|few
CASSLGYSNQPQHF
TGTGCCAGCAGCTTGGGGTATAGCAATCAGCCCCAGCATTTT
>TRBJ1-3|-|TRBV19|16|-
CASSIAVLGSGNTIYF
TGTGCCAGTAGCATTGCGGTCCTGGGCTCTGGAAACACCATATATTTT
>TRBJ1-2|-|TRBV4-3|19|-
CASSQDIGRAGQNNYGYTF
TGCGCCAGCAGCCAAGATATCGGTCGGGCGGGACAAAATAACTATGGCTACACCTTC
>TRBJ1-1|-|TRBV19|15|-
CASSIAREWNTEAFF
TGTGCCAGTAGTATAGCAAGGGAGTGGAACACTGAAGCTTTCTTT
>TRBJ1-5|-|TRBV12-3/TRBV12-4|12|-
CASSWENQPQHF
TGTGCCAGCAGTTGGGAGAATCAGCCCCAGCATTTT
>TRBJ1-1|TRBD1|TRBV2|17|-
CASVGLDRGRLNTEAFF
TGTGCCAGCGTAGGCCTAGACAGGGGGCGGCTGAACACTGAAGCTTTCTTT
>TRBJ2-3|-|TRBV4-1|14|-
CASSRDPGADTQYF
TGCGCCAGCAGCCGAGACCCTGGCGCAGATACGCAGTATTTT
>TRBJ2-4|TRBD2|TRBV27|17|-
CASSLLTSGLAKNIQYF
TGTGCCAGCAGTCTCCTGACTAGCGGTCTAGCCAAAAACATTCAGTACTTC
>TRBJ2-7|TRBD2|TRBV5-1|17|-
CASRPQWDSGGQYEQYF
TGCGCCAGCCGCCCCCAATGGGATAGCGGGGGGCAATACGAGCAGTACTTC
>TRBJ1-4|-|TRBV7-9|12|-
CASGATNEKLFF
TGTGCAAGCGGAGCAACTAATGAAAAACTGTTTTTT
>TRBJ1-1|-|TRBV10-3|13|-
CAISESELAEAFF
TGTGCCATCAGTGAGTCGGAGTTGGCTGAAGCTTTCTTT
>TRBJ2-1|TRBD2|TRBV12-3/TRBV12-4|11|-
CASSSGGEQFF
TGTGCCAGCAGTTCGGGGGGAGAGCAGTTCTTC
>TRBJ1-3|-|TRBV3-1/TRBV3-2|14|-
CASSRTGPGNTIYF
TGTGCCAGCAGCCGCACAGGGCCCGGAAACACCATATATTTT
>TRBJ1-2|-|TRBV12-3/TRBV12-4|11|-
CASSSDYGYTF
TGTGCCAGCAGCTCGGACTATGGCTACACCTTC
>TRBJ2-3|-|TRBV3-1/TRBV3-2|17|-
CASSQDNGEWGTDTQYF
TGTGCCAGCAGCCAAGATAATGGGGAATGGGGCACAGATACGCAGTATTTT
>TRBJ1-4|-|TRBV6-5|15|-
CASRLRAGTNEKLFF
TGTGCCAGCAGACTTCGGGCGGGGACTAATGAAAAACTGTTTTTT
>TRBJ2-1|TRBD2|TRBV11-2|14|-
CASSLVGGYNEQFF
TGTGCCAGCAGCCTCGTCGGGGGGTACAATGAGCAGTTCTTC
>TRBJ1-5|TRBD1|TRBV4-1|16|-
CASRNTGGRDNQPQHF
TGCGCCAGCAGAAATACAGGGGGTAGGGACAATCAGCCCCAGCATTTT
>TRBJ1-1|-|TRBV28|13|-
CASSLIRRAEAFF
TGTGCCAGCAGTTTAATTAGGCGAGCTGAAGCTTTCTTT
>TRBJ2-5|-|TRBV5-1|14|-
CASSFPDSGETQYF
TGCGCCAGCAGCTTCCCGGACAGCGGAGAGACCCAGTACTTC
>TRBJ1-5|-|TRBV2|14|-
CASSEWKGNQPQHF
TGTGCCAGCAGTGAATGGAAGGGTAATCAGCCCCAGCATTTT
>TRBJ1-1|-|TRBV11-1|12|-
CASSLTNTEAFF
TGTGCCAGCAGCCTAACTAACACTGAAGCTTTCTTT
>TRBJ1-3|-|TRBV7-2|15|few
CASSLDLGSGNTIYF
TGTGCCAGCAGCCTAGATCTAGGCTCTGGAAACACCATATATTTT
>TRBJ1-1|-|TRBV2|15|-
CASSGTGGGYTEAFF
TGTGCCAGCAGTGGAACAGGAGGTGGGTACACTGAAGCTTTCTTT
>TRBJ2-7|-|TRBV30|15|-
CAWISTPGAFGEQYF
TGTGCCTGGATTAGTACCCCAGGGGCCTTTGGTGAGCAGTACTTC
>TRBJ1-1|TRBD1|TRBV6-5|13|-
CASRVDRGAEAFF
TGTGCCAGCAGGGTGGACAGGGGCGCTGAAGCTTTCTTT
>TRBJ1-4|-|TRBV6-5|13|-
CASRMTGSEKLFF
TGTGCCAGCAGAATGACAGGTAGCGAAAAACTGTTTTTT
>TRBJ1-4|-|TRBV6-1|14|-
CASSDPLGNEKLFF
TGTGCCAGCAGTGATCCGTTGGGTAATGAAAAACTGTTTTTT
>TRBJ1-5|-|TRBV6-2/TRBV6-3|15|-
CASSYGNRNYQPQHF
TGTGCCAGCAGTTACGGTAACCGCAATTATCAGCCCCAGCATTTT
>TRBJ2-5|-|TRBV2|14|-
CASSVSHSVGTQYF
TGTGCCAGCAGTGTATCGCACTCTGTTGGGACCCAGTACTTC
>TRBJ2-1|-|TRBV27|13|-
CASRFPTNNEQFF
TGTGCCAGCAGATTCCCGACTAACAATGAGCAGTTCTTC
>TRBJ1-2|TRBD1|TRBV19|14|-
CASKPDRDNYGYTF
TGTGCCAGTAAGCCGGACAGGGATAACTATGGCTACACCTTC
>TRBJ1-1|-|TRBV2|13|-
CASSESGNTEAFF
TGTGCCAGCAGTGAATCGGGTAATACTGAAGCTTTCTTT
>TRBJ2-1|TRBD2|TRBV5-4|17|-
CASSLRTSGRAADEQFF
TGTGCCAGCAGCTTGAGAACTAGCGGGAGGGCCGCAGATGAGCAGTTCTTC
>TRBJ2-5|TRBD1|TRBV6-5|15|once
CASSYDRAYQETQYF
TGTGCCAGCAGTTACGACAGGGCCTACCAAGAGACCCAGTACTTC
>TRBJ2-1|-|TRBV9|15|-
CASSVGLHSYNEQFF
TGTGCCAGCAGCGTTGGGCTACACTCCTACAATGAGCAGTTCTTC
>TRBJ2-7|-|TRBV12-5|13|-
CASGPTGRVEQYF
TGTGCTAGTGGTCCGACAGGCAGGGTCGAGCAGTACTTC
>TRBJ1-1|-|TRBV12-5|13|-
CASGLVEGTEAFF
TGTGCTAGTGGTTTGGTAGAGGGGACTGAAGCTTTCTTT
>TRBJ1-1|-|TRBV6-1|12|-
CASIERGTEAFF
TGTGCCAGCATTGAAAGGGGCACTGAAGCTTTCTTT
>TRBJ2-1|TRBD1|TRBV14|15|-
CASSQFVGQYNEQFF
TGTGCCAGCAGCCAATTTGTGGGACAGTACAATGAGCAGTTCTTC
>TRBJ1-1|-|TRBV6-5|11|-
CASSAGTEAFF
TGTGCCAGCTCAGCAGGCACTGAAGCTTTCTTT
>TRBJ1-4|-|TRBV30|14|-
CAWGRDGGAEKLFF
TGTGCCTGGGGGAGGGATGGAGGGGCTGAAAAACTGTTTTTT
>TRBJ2-2|-|TRBV6-5|14|-
CASSYSTSAGELFF
TGTGCCAGCAGTTACTCGACATCGGCCGGGGAGCTGTTTTTT
>TRBJ1-2|TRBD1|TRBV11-2|18|-
CASSSIRGRTGDGYGYTF
TGTGCCAGCAGCTCTATCCGGGGGCGGACAGGGGATGGCTATGGCTACACCTTC
>TRBJ1-1|-|TRBV4-1|16|-
CASSQDYRRGNTEAFF
TGCGCCAGCAGCCAAGATTACCGCAGGGGGAACACTGAAGCTTTCTTT
>TRBJ1-6|-|TRBV4-3|15|-
CASSPGTFANSPLHF
TGCGCCAGCAGCCCTGGAACTTTCGCCAATTCACCCCTCCACTTT
>TRBJ1-1|TRBD1|TRBV3-1/TRBV3-2|17|-
CASSTLTGRQINTEAFF
TGTGCCAGCAGCACCCTGACAGGGCGACAGATTAACACTGAAGCTTTCTTT
>TRBJ1-4|-|TRBV12-3/TRBV12-4|13|-
CASSFWTVEKLFF
TGTGCCAGCAGTTTCTGGACCGTCGAAAAACTGTTTTTT